This is a list of T cell receptor beta chains from one sample in a study of preoperative IRX-2 immunotherapy in early breast cancer. Libraries were prepared by immunoSEQ multiplex PCR; TCRdb keeps only in-frame clonotypes and omits some of them. Among roughly 93,000 clones listed, roughly 90% were seen once. The material was tumor tissue, obtained after IRX-2 immunotherapy. The receptors were sampled from a human donor with breast cancer. Each CDR3 is given with its conserved first and last residue. A D gene is named only where the DNA matches it firmly. Clone size appears in some rows only: once, few, many, or a class for an expanded clone.

>TRBV28|.|TRBD1|TRBJ1-5
CASSTLGQGYQPQHF
TGTGCCAGCAGCACCCTCGGACAGGGCTACCAGCCCCAGCATTTT
>TRBV19|.|TRBD1|TRBJ1-2
CASRLDRGHSYGYTF
TGTGCCAGTAGACTCGACAGGGGCCACTCCTATGGCTACACCTTC
>TRBV1|.|.|TRBJ2-1
CASSRGQGPPGQNEQFF
TGCGCCAGCAGCCGCGGACAGGGCCCACCGGGTCAGAATGAGCAGTTCTTC
>TRBV29-1|.|.|TRBJ1-1
CSVEVTGNTEAFF
TGCAGCGTTGAAGTAACGGGGAACACTGAAGCTTTCTTT
>TRBV5-1|.|.|TRBJ2-2
CASSLGLDIGELFF
TGCGCCAGCAGCTTGGGACTAGATATCGGGGAGCTGTTTTTT
>TRBV18|.|TRBD2|TRBJ2-5
CASSPSDLAGEETQYF
TGTGCCAGCTCACCATCCGATCTAGCGGGAGAGGAGACCCAGTACTTC
>TRBV28|.|.|TRBJ2-7
CASTPGRTYEQYF
TGTGCCAGCACCCCGGGACGCACCTACGAGCAGTACTTC
>TRBV10-2|.|TRBD2|TRBJ2-5
CASSSLAGDETQYF
TGCGCCAGCAGCAGCCTAGCGGGAGATGAGACCCAGTACTTC
>TRBV6-8|.|TRBD2|TRBJ2-2
CASSSRGGNTGELFF
TGTGCCAGCAGTTCCCGCGGGGGTAACACCGGGGAGCTGTTTTTT
>TRBV29-1|.|.|TRBJ2-1
CSVETSLGNEQFF
TGCAGCGTTGAAACTAGTCTCGGCAATGAGCAGTTCTTC
>TRBV18|.|.|TRBJ2-1
CASSPATQREQFF
TGTGCCAGCTCACCTGCGACTCAACGAGAGCAGTTCTTC
>TRBV18|.|.|TRBJ1-6
CASSPTAVDSPLHF
TGTGCCAGCTCACCGACGGCAGTCGATTCACCCCTCCACTTT
>TRBV11-3|.|TRBD2|TRBJ2-3
CASSQGTSGIDTQYF
TGTGCCAGCAGCCAGGGGACTAGCGGGATAGATACGCAGTATTTT
>TRBV7-1|few|.|TRBJ1-4
CASTLAGPRNEKLFF
TGTGCCAGCACCCTAGCGGGGCCGCGTAATGAAAAACTGTTTTTT
>TRBV10-1|.|TRBD1|TRBJ2-1
CASSESADRGPGEQFF
TGCGCCAGCAGTGAGTCAGCGGACAGGGGGCCTGGTGAGCAGTTCTTC
>TRBV12-5|.|TRBD1|TRBJ1-1
CASEGQGATEAFF
TGTGCTAGTGAAGGTCAGGGGGCAACTGAAGCTTTCTTT
>TRBV7-8|.|.|TRBJ2-7
CASNLEHSSYEQYF
TGTGCCAGCAACTTAGAGCATAGCTCCTACGAGCAGTACTTC
>TRBV14|.|TRBD1|TRBJ2-5
CASSQGDRGKETQYF
TGTGCCAGCAGCCAGGGGGACAGGGGGAAAGAGACCCAGTACTTC
>TRBV12-5|few|.|TRBJ2-7
CASGLVRDRGYEQYF
TGTGCTAGTGGTTTGGTGCGGGATCGGGGTTACGAGCAGTACTTC
>TRBV7-6|.|.|TRBJ1-6
CASSLAYRTNSNSPLHF
TGTGCCAGCAGCTTGGCGTACAGGACAAACTCGAATTCACCCCTCCACTTT
>TRBV28|.|TRBD1|TRBJ1-1
CASEGTVNTEAFF
TGTGCCAGCGAAGGGACAGTGAACACTGAAGCTTTCTTT
>TRBV7-1|.|TRBD2|TRBJ2-7
CASSSSSGSYEQYF
TGTGCCAGCAGCTCTTCTAGCGGATCCTACGAGCAGTACTTC
>TRBV7-7|.|TRBD2|TRBJ2-1
CASSPLAGGNNEQFF
TGTGCCAGCAGCCCTCTAGCGGGAGGGAACAATGAGCAGTTCTTC
>TRBV5-1|.|.|TRBJ2-7
CASSTSGTGSYEQYF
TGCGCCAGCAGCACTTCCGGGACCGGCTCCTACGAGCAGTACTTC
>TRBV14|.|TRBD1|TRBJ2-7
CASSARQGYSEQYF
TGTGCCAGCAGCGCTCGACAGGGGTATTCCGAGCAGTACTTC
>TRBV5-1|.|TRBD1|TRBJ2-4
CASSLDGQGGNIQYF
TGCGCCAGCAGCTTGGATGGACAGGGTGGAAACATTCAGTACTTC
>TRBV15|.|.|TRBJ2-3
CATSRDPPGQGRADTQYF
TGTGCCACCAGCAGAGATCCCCCCGGCCAGGGGAGGGCAGATACGCAGTATTTT
>TRBV6-8|once|TRBD2|TRBJ2-1
CASSYPHGLAGVSAWEQFF
TGTGCCAGCAGTTACCCCCATGGGCTAGCGGGAGTGTCCGCCTGGGAGCAGTTCTTC
>TRBV15|.|TRBD1|TRBJ1-2
CATSRVGGGGYGYTF
TGTGCCACCAGCAGAGTCGGAGGGGGCGGCTATGGCTACACCTTC
>TRBV12-5|.|.|TRBJ1-4
CASTSGLEKLFF
TGTGCCAGCACCTCGGGGCTTGAAAAACTGTTTTTT
>TRBV5-1|once|.|TRBJ2-3
CASSLGANLDTQYF
TGCGCCAGCAGCTTGGGGGCTAACTTGGATACGCAGTATTTT
>TRBV2|.|TRBD1|TRBJ1-2
CASTPRQGHYGYTF
TGTGCCAGCACCCCCCGACAGGGCCACTATGGCTACACCTTC
>TRBV29-1|.|.|TRBJ2-1
CSVPGMSYNEQFF
TGCAGCGTGCCTGGGATGTCCTACAATGAGCAGTTCTTC
>TRBV6-7|.|TRBD1|TRBJ1-6
CASSHRGQGSPLHF
TGTGCCAGCAGCCACAGGGGGCAAGGTTCACCCCTCCACTTT
>TRBV12-5|.|.|TRBJ2-6
CASGPMSSGANVLTF
TGTGCTAGTGGACCGATGAGCTCTGGGGCCAACGTCCTGACTTTC
>TRBV18|.|.|TRBJ2-2
CASSPPNRGYTGELFF
TGTGCCAGCTCACCACCGAACCGGGGCTACACCGGGGAGCTGTTTTTT
>TRBV7-4|.|.|TRBJ2-5
CASSLTFGETQYF
TGTGCCAGCAGCTTAACCTTCGGAGAGACCCAGTACTTC
>TRBV19|.|.|TRBJ2-3
CASSNLEVAGTDTQYF
TGTGCCAGTAGTAACCTAGAGGTCGCGGGCACAGATACGCAGTATTTT
>TRBV5-1|.|.|TRBJ2-2
CASSLRTLANTGELFF
TGCGCCAGCAGCCTTAGGACACTGGCGAACACCGGGGAGCTGTTTTTT
>TRBV18|.|.|TRBJ2-2
CASSRYTGELFF
TGTGCCAGCTCACGGTACACCGGGGAGCTGTTTTTT
>TRBV7-8|.|.|TRBJ2-1
CASSPRGSGLTYNEQFF
TGTGCCAGCAGCCCCCGAGGTAGCGGCCTTACCTACAATGAGCAGTTCTTC
>TRBV6-8|.|TRBD1|TRBJ2-1
CASSSPRDRGWNNEQFF
TGTGCCAGCAGTTCTCCTAGGGACAGGGGATGGAACAATGAGCAGTTCTTC
>TRBV29-1|.|.|TRBJ1-5
CSVEGGGAGNQPQHF
TGCAGCGTTGAAGGCGGGGGGGCGGGCAATCAGCCCCAGCATTTT
>TRBV28|.|TRBD1|TRBJ1-2
CASSDSGTGSRYTF
TGTGCCAGCAGTGACTCCGGGACAGGGTCCCGCTACACCTTC
>TRBV10-1|.|TRBD1|TRBJ1-1
CASSEGRQGNTEAFF
TGCGCCAGCAGTGAGGGCCGACAGGGGAACACTGAAGCTTTCTTT
>TRBV18|few|.|TRBJ2-3
CASSPSTDTQYF
TGTGCCAGCTCACCAAGCACAGATACGCAGTATTTT
>TRBV12-5|.|TRBD2|TRBJ2-5
CASIDGTRETQYF
TGTGCCAGCATCGACGGGACTAGGGAGACCCAGTACTTC
>TRBV19|.|.|TRBJ1-2
CASSTGVVNGYTF
TGTGCCAGTAGTACGGGGGTAGTGAATGGCTACACCTTC
>TRBV6-4|.|TRBD1|TRBJ2-7
CASTRTGGYEQYF
TGTGCCAGCACTAGGACAGGGGGCTACGAGCAGTACTTC
>TRBV14|.|.|TRBJ1-2
CASSQATGMNYGYTF
TGTGCCAGCAGCCAAGCGACAGGAATGAACTATGGCTACACCTTC
>TRBV18|.|TRBD1|TRBJ1-1
CASSPIQGGTEAFF
TGTGCCAGCTCACCGATCCAGGGGGGAACTGAAGCTTTCTTT
>TRBV12-5|.|.|TRBJ2-2
CASAVSGALNTGELFF
TGTGCTAGTGCGGTATCCGGGGCCCTGAACACCGGGGAGCTGTTTTTT
>TRBV30|few|.|TRBJ1-2
CAWSPTMAGYTF
TGTGCCTGGAGTCCAACGATGGCCGGCTACACCTTC
>TRBV11-3|.|TRBD1|TRBJ2-2
CASIEGAWNTGELFF
TGTGCCAGCATAGAGGGGGCGTGGAACACCGGGGAGCTGTTTTTT
>TRBV30|.|.|TRBJ1-5
CAWRDRRGGNQPQHF
TGTGCCTGGAGGGACCGGAGGGGGGGAAATCAGCCCCAGCATTTT
>TRBV19|.|.|TRBJ1-2
CASSPQSGGYTF
TGTGCCAGTAGTCCGCAGTCCGGGGGCTACACCTTC
>TRBV30|.|.|TRBJ1-2
CAWSDTGGYTF
TGTGCCTGGAGTGACACGGGTGGCTACACCTTC
>TRBV15|.|.|TRBJ2-2
CATSRRVLNTGELFF
TGTGCCACCAGCAGGAGGGTTTTGAACACCGGGGAGCTGTTTTTT
>TRBV18|once|.|TRBJ1-2
CASSPGQGSGYTF
TGTGCCAGCTCACCAGGGCAGGGTAGCGGCTACACCTTC